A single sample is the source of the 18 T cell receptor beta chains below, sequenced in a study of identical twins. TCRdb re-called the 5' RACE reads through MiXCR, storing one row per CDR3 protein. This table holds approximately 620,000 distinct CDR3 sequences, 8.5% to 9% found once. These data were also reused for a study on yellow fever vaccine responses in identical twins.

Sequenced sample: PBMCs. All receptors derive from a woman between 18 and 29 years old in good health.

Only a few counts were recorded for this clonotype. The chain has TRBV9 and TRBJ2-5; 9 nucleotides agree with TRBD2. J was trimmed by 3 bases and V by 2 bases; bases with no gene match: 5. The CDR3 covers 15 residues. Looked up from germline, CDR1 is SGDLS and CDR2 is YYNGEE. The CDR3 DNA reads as TGTGCCAGCAGCGTGACGACTAGCGGTAAAGAGACCCAGTACTTC. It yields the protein CASSVTTSGKETQYF.

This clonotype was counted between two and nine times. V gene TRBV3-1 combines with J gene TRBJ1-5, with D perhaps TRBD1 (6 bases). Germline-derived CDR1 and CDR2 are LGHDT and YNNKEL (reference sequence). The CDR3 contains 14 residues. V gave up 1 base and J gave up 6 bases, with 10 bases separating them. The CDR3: CASSQGGGRQPQHF. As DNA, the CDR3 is TGTGCCAGCAGCCAAGGGGGGGGGCGTCAGCCCCAGCATTTT.

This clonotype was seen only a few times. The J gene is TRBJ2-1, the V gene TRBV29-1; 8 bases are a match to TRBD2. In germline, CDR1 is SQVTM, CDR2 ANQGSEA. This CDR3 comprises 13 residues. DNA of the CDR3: TGCAGTGCCTCCGGGGGGGGCTACAATGAGCAGTTCTTC. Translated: CSASGGGYNEQFF.

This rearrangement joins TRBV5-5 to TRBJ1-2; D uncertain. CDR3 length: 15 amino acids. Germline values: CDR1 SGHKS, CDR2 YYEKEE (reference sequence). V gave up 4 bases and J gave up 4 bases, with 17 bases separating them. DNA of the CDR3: TGTGCCAGCAGCGCCACGGACTGGGAAGGCTATGGCTACACCTTC. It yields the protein CASSATDWEGYGYTF.

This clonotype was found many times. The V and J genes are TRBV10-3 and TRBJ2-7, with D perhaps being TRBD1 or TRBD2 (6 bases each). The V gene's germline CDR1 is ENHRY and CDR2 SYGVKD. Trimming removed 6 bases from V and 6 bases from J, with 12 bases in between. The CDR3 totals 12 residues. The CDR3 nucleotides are TGTGCCATCAGGACTCGGGGGCGCGAGCAGTACTTC. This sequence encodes CAIRTRGREQYF.

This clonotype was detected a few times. The CDR3 nucleotides are TGTGCCAGCAGCCCTGGGAGCGGGACCACCTACAATGAGCAGTTCTTC. Protein sequence: CASSPGSGTTYNEQFF. V is TRBV7-2 and J is TRBJ2-1; TRBD2 agrees at 7 bases. Per the germline V gene, CDR1 is SGHTA and CDR2 is FQGNSA. V trimming: 5 bases; J trimming: 2 bases; junction bases outside the gene matches: 9. The CDR3 length is 16 residues.

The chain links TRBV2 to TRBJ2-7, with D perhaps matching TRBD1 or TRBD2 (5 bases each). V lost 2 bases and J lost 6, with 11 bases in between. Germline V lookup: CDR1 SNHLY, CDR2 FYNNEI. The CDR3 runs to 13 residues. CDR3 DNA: TGTGCCAGCAGTGAACGGGGCCCTACCGAGCAGTACTTC. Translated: CASSERGPTEQYF.

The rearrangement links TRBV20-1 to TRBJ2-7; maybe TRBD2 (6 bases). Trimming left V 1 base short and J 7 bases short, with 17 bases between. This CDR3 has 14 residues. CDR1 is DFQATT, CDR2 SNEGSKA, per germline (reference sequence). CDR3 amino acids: CSARVQGAGIEQYF. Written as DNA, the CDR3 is TGCAGTGCTAGAGTCCAAGGGGCGGGGATTGAGCAGTACTTC.

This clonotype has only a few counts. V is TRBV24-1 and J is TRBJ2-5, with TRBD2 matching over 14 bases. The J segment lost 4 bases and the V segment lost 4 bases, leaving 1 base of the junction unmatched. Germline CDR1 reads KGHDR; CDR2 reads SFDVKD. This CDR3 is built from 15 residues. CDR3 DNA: TGTGCCACCAGTGAGGGGACTAGCGGGAGAGAGACCCAGTACTTC. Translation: CATSEGTSGRETQYF.

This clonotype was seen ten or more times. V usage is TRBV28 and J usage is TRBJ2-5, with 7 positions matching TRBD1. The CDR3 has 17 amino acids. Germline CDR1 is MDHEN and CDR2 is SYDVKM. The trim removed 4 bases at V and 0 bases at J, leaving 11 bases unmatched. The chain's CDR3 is CASSSPSGTAYQETQYF. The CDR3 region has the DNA TGTGCCAGCAGTTCCCCCTCCGGGACAGCCTACCAAGAGACCCAGTACTTC.

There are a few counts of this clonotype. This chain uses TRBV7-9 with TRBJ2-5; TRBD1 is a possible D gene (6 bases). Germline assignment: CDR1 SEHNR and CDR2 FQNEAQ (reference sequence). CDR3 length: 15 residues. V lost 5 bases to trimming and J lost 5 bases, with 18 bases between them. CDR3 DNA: TGTGCCAGCAGCCCAAGGGGGACACCGTCGGAGACCCAGTACTTC. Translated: CASSPRGTPSETQYF.

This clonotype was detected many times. The CDR3 loop is CASSTRSRVAATHYEQYF. DNA of the CDR3: TGCGCCAGCAGCACCCGGTCTAGGGTAGCGGCGACTCACTACGAGCAGTACTTC. V and J are TRBV4-1 and TRBJ2-7; possibly TRBD2 for D (6 bases). The germline V and J ends were trimmed by 5 bases and 3 bases, with 26 bases remaining between them. The CDR3 extends over 18 amino acids. Looked up from germline, CDR1 is MGHRA and CDR2 is YSYEKL.

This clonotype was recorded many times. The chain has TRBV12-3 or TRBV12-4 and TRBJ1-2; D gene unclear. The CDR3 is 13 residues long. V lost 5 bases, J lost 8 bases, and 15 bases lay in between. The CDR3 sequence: CASSPSTAGGYTF. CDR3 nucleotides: TGTGCCAGCAGTCCCAGCACCGCCGGGGGCTACACCTTC.

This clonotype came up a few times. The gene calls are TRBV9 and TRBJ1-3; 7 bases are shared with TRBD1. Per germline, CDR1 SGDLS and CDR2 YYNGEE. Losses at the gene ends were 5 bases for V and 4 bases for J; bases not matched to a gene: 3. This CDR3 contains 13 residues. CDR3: CASRTGHGNTIYF. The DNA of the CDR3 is TGTGCCAGCAGGACAGGGCACGGAAACACCATATATTTT. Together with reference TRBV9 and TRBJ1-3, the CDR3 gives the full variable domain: DSGVTQTPKHLITATGQRVTLRCSPRSGDLSVYWYQQSLDQGLQFLIQYYNGEERAKGNILERFSAQQFPDLHSELNLSSLELGDSALYFCASRTGHGNTIYFGEGSWLTVV.

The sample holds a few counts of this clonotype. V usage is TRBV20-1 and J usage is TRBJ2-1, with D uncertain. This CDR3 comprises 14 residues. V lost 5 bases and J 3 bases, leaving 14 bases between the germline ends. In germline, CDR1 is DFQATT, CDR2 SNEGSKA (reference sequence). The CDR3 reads CSAPVAANYNEQFF. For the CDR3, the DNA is TGCAGTGCTCCAGTAGCAGCCAACTACAATGAGCAGTTCTTC.

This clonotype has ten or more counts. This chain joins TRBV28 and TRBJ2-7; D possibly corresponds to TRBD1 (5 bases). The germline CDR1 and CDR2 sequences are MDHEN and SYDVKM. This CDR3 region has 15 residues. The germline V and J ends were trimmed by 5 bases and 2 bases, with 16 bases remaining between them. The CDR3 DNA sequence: TGTGCCAGCAGTGGCCGTGTCAGGGTCCCCTACGAGCAGTACTTC. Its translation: CASSGRVRVPYEQYF.

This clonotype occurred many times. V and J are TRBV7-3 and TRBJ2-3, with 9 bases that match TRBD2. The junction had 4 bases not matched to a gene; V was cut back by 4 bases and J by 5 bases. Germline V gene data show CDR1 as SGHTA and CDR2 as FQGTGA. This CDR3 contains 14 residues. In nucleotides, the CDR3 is TGTGCCAGCAGCTCCGCGGGGGGGCAAGATACGCAGTATTTT. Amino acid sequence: CASSSAGGQDTQYF.

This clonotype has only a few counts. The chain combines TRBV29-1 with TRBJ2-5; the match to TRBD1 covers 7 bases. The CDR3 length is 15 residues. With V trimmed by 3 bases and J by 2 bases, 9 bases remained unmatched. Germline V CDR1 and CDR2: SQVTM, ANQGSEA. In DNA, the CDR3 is TGCAGCGTTGACCTCCCGGGACAGCTACAAGAGACCCAGTACTTC. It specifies CSVDLPGQLQETQYF.